A selection of T cell receptor beta chains follows, all from one sample in a study of shared clonotypes between healthy human individuals. Here immunoSEQ multiplex PCR was the method, and the copy in TCRdb shows in-frame clones only, minus some. The table has around 2,000,000 clones, roughly 94% seen once. Sequencing input: naive CD8+ T cells sorted from blood. The receptors come from a man younger than 35 in good health. Each CDR3 is given with its conserved first and last residue. The D gene is left open where the match is weak. A clone size is listed for some rows: how often the clone was seen (once, few, many), or a class if it is expanded.

D	V	size	J	CDR3	DNA
TRBD1	TRBV4-1	NA	TRBJ2-7	CASSLDSLGQSESYEQYF	TGCGCCAGCAGCCTGGACTCCTTGGGACAGAGTGAATCCTACGAGCAGTACTTC
TRBD2	TRBV11-3	NA	TRBJ2-3	CASSLGGLAGVADTQYF	TGTGCCAGCAGCTTAGGGGGACTAGCGGGAGTGGCAGATACGCAGTATTTT
NA	TRBV11-2	NA	TRBJ2-1	CASSLSVGNEQFF	TGTGCCAGCAGCTTAAGTGTGGGTAATGAGCAGTTCTTC
NA	TRBV7-6	NA	TRBJ2-7	CASSLGAGQTYEQYF	TGTGCCAGCAGCTTAGGGGCAGGGCAGACCTACGAGCAGTACTTC
NA	TRBV19	NA	TRBJ1-2	CASSIDLRGGDYGYTF	TGTGCCAGTAGTATTGACCTTCGGGGTGGGGACTATGGCTACACCTTC
NA	TRBV19	NA	TRBJ2-2	CASSILHTNGELFF	TGTGCCAGTAGTATACTTCACACGAACGGGGAGCTGTTTTTT
TRBD1	TRBV4-1	NA	TRBJ1-5	CASSQGQGANQPQHF	TGCGCCAGCAGCCAAGGACAGGGGGCAAATCAGCCCCAGCATTTT
NA	TRBV7-2	NA	TRBJ2-3	CASSPELTDTQYF	TGTGCCAGCAGCCCAGAACTGACAGATACGCAGTATTTT
NA	TRBV5-6	NA	TRBJ2-3	CASSSEGWADTQYF	TGTGCCAGCAGCTCCGAGGGTTGGGCAGATACGCAGTATTTT
NA	TRBV5-1	NA	TRBJ1-1	CASSYRAMNTEAFF	TGCGCCAGCAGCTACAGGGCAATGAACACTGAAGCTTTCTTT
TRBD1	TRBV10-1	NA	TRBJ2-4	CASRHDRDQNIQYF	TGCGCCAGCCGACACGACAGGGACCAAAACATTCAGTACTTC
TRBD1	TRBV6-4	once	TRBJ1-5	CASIISGQSKIQPQHF	TGTGCCAGTATAATATCGGGACAGAGCAAAATTCAGCCCCAGCATTTT
NA	TRBV4-3	once	TRBJ1-1	CASSQVSGEEGKAFF	TGCGCCAGCAGCCAAGTTTCGGGGGAGGAAGGTAAAGCTTTCTTT
NA	TRBV5-6	NA	TRBJ1-4	CASSFYDEKLFF	TGTGCCAGCAGCTTCTACGATGAAAAACTGTTTTTT
NA	TRBV7-8	once	TRBJ2-5	CASSLASVETQYF	TGTGCCAGCAGCTTAGCGTCCGTGGAGACCCAGTACTTC
TRBD1	TRBV27	NA	TRBJ2-7	CATHRGYEQYF	TGTGCCACCCACAGGGGCTACGAGCAGTACTTC
NA	TRBV6-5	NA	TRBJ1-2	CASSYAEGLYGYTF	TGTGCCAGCAGTTACGCAGAGGGCCTCTATGGCTACACCTTC
NA	TRBV2	NA	TRBJ1-4	CASSEGWGNEKLFF	TGTGCCAGCAGTGAAGGTTGGGGCAATGAAAAACTGTTTTTT
TRBD2	TRBV4-3	NA	TRBJ2-1	CASSQDAPPGLGDNEQFF	TGCGCCAGCAGCCAAGACGCGCCACCGGGACTAGGGGACAATGAGCAGTTCTTC
TRBD1	TRBV5-1	NA	TRBJ1-1	CASSRTGVNTEAFF	TGCGCCAGCAGCCGGACAGGGGTCAACACTGAAGCTTTCTTT
TRBD2	TRBV13	NA	TRBJ2-1	CASSSGTSGFHEQFF	TGTGCCAGCAGCTCCGGGACTAGCGGGTTCCATGAGCAGTTCTTC
TRBD1	TRBV15	NA	TRBJ2-7	CATSRGGQGVYEQYF	TGTGCCACCAGCAGAGGTGGACAGGGAGTCTACGAGCAGTACTTC
NA	TRBV5-1	once	TRBJ1-2	CASSLNRGDGYTF	TGCGCCAGCAGCTTGAACAGAGGGGATGGCTACACCTTC
NA	TRBV27	NA	TRBJ2-7	CASSLRTDYEQYF	TGTGCCAGCAGTTTGCGGACAGACTACGAGCAGTACTTC
NA	TRBV25-1	NA	TRBJ2-2	CASSALDSLSGELFF	TGTGCCAGCAGTGCCCTGGACAGCTTATCCGGGGAGCTGTTTTTT
NA	TRBV9	NA	TRBJ2-3	CASSSGGAETQYF	TGTGCCAGCAGTTCCGGGGGAGCTGAGACGCAGTATTTT
TRBD2	TRBV10-1	NA	TRBJ2-1	CASSMGLAGGPGNEQFF	TGCGCCAGCAGTATGGGACTAGCGGGAGGGCCAGGCAATGAGCAGTTCTTC
NA	TRBV5-6	NA	TRBJ1-6	CASSLDTYMNSPLHF	TGTGCCAGCAGCTTGGATACGTATATGAACTCACCCCTCCACTTT
NA	TRBV6-6	NA	TRBJ2-1	CASRSGAYNEQFF	TGTGCCAGCAGAAGTGGCGCCTACAATGAGCAGTTCTTC
NA	TRBV28	NA	TRBJ2-6	CASRRSYSGANVLTF	TGTGCCAGCAGGAGGTCCTACTCTGGGGCCAACGTCCTGACTTTC